The T cell receptor (beta chain) under discussion was sequenced for a study of control samples from healthy donors and cancer patients. The repertoire was sequenced with immunoSEQ multiplex PCR; TCRdb's copy has only in-frame clones and lacks some. The data contain 85,000 to 90,000 clones, approximately 81% of them singletons. The CDR3 extends over 14 amino acids. Germline CDR1 is SGDLS and CDR2 is YYNGEE. V was cut by 0 bases and J by 0 bases, with 6 bases left in between. The sequence came from a woman in her thirties or forties in good health. Sample: blood. The chain uses TRBV9 and TRBJ1-1, with a weak D call TRBD1 (6 bases). Here the CDR3 reads CASSVGDMNTEAFF. DNA for the CDR3: TGTGCCAGCAGCGTAGGGGACATGAACACTGAAGCTTTCTTT.